The 9 T cell receptor beta chains below come from one sample, sequenced in a study of T cells after yellow fever vaccination. TCRdb re-analysed the 5' RACE reads in MiXCR, keeping a single row per CDR3 protein. Counted here are about 310,000 distinct CDR3 sequences, approximately 3.8% occurring once; the ten biggest clones make up around 22%. The input for sequencing was PBMCs, taken on the day of the yellow fever booster vaccination. These receptors were collected from a man younger than 35 who received the YFV17D yellow fever vaccine.

This clonotype was seen repeatedly, ten times or more. This sequence joins TRBV29-1 and TRBJ1-2, with D hard to call. Per the germline V gene, CDR1 is SQVTM and CDR2 is ANQGSEA. Trimming shortened V by 5 bases and J by 4 bases, and 17 bases separated the two germline ends. The CDR3 spans 14 residues. CDR3 coding DNA: TGCAGCGTTTCCATGGGGATGTCTGGCTATGGCTACACCTTC. Its translation: CSVSMGMSGYGYTF. The full variable domain, its missing parts supplied by reference TRBV29-1 and TRBJ1-2, is SAVISQKPSRDICQRGTSLTIQCQVDSQVTMMFWYRQQPGQSLTLIATANQGSEATYESGFVIDKFPISRPNLTFSTLTVSNMSPEDSSIYLCSVSMGMSGYGYTFGSGTRLTVV.

At least ten counts were recorded for this clonotype. CDR3 coding DNA: TGTGCCAGCAGTGCTAGGACAGTCACAGATACGCAGTATTTT. This encodes CASSARTVTDTQYF. This chain links TRBV2 with TRBJ2-3; D might be TRBD1 (6 bases). Trimming removed 4 bases at V and 2 bases at J, with 10 bases between. Germline values: CDR1 SNHLY, CDR2 FYNNEI. The CDR3 runs to 14 residues.

V is TRBV14 and J is TRBJ2-1; 8 nucleotides agree with TRBD1. V was clipped by 2 bases and J by 7 bases; unmatched bases: 7. This CDR3 contains 15 residues. The germline CDR1 and CDR2 sequences are SGHDN and FVKESK. The CDR3 bases are TGTGCCAGCAGCCAATTTTCAGGGGGCAGGAATGAGCAGTTCTTC. It codes for CASSQFSGGRNEQFF.

This clonotype was detected a few times. The chain uses TRBV15 and TRBJ2-5; D might be TRBD1 (5 bases). Germline CDR1 LNHNV, CDR2 YYDKDF (reference sequence). V lost 3 bases to trimming and J lost 5 bases, with 10 bases between them. The CDR3 sequence is 13 residues long. CDR3 DNA sequence: TGTGCCACCAGCAGTAAGGGGCTGGAGACCCAGTACTTC. Translated: CATSSKGLETQYF.

This clonotype was counted many times. At one end the junction does not follow the germline gene, possibly because of a read error. The chain carries TRBV4-3 and TRBJ1-1, with 7 positions matching TRBD1. The germline V gene has CDR1 LGHNA and CDR2 YSLEER. The CDR3 extends over 14 amino acids. The CDR3 here is CASSQDTGVLHLVF. The CDR3 region has the DNA TGCGCCAGCAGCCAAGACACAGGGGTCCTCCACTTGGTTTTT.

The sample holds many counts of this clonotype. The J gene is TRBJ1-1, the V gene TRBV12-5; D uncertain. The V gene lost 2 bases and the J gene lost 2 bases, with 9 bases spanning the gap. The germline gives CDR1 LGHNT, CDR2 FRNRAP. This CDR3 has 14 residues. CDR3 sequence: CASGLTTVNTEAFF. CDR3 coding DNA: TGTGCTAGTGGTTTGACCACAGTTAACACTGAAGCTTTCTTT.

The chain joins TRBV6-1 to TRBJ2-2; weak D call: TRBD1 (6 bases). The V end lost 8 bases, the J end lost 1 base, and 14 bases lay between the germline ends. CDR3 length equals 15 residues. CDR1 is MNHNS and CDR2 is SASEGT in the germline V gene. The CDR3 loop is CASERIGGNTGELFF. CDR3 nucleotide sequence: TGTGCCAGCGAGAGGATAGGGGGGAACACCGGGGAGCTGTTTTTT.

This clonotype was detected only a few times. This may be a read error: a much more frequent sequence differs by one nucleotide. The chain recombines TRBV20-1 with TRBJ2-7; TRBD1 matches 8 bases. Germline values: CDR1 DFQATT, CDR2 SNEGSKA (reference sequence). CDR3 length equals 14 residues. V was clipped by 5 bases and J by 6 bases; unmatched bases: 12. This CDR3 is CSAFRRGPLGEQYF. CDR3 nucleotides: TGCAGTGCTTTTCGCAGGGGGCCCCTGGGCGAGCAGTACTTC.

This clonotype was detected a few times. J is TRBJ1-5 and V is TRBV2; the match to TRBD1 covers 8 bases. Germline CDR1 SNHLY, CDR2 FYNNEI. The ends lost 3 bases at V and 7 bases at J; junction bases unmatched: 8. This CDR3 comprises 15 residues. CDR3 amino acids: CASSDGTGVYQPQHF. The CDR3 DNA follows: TGTGCCAGCAGTGACGGGACAGGCGTATACCAGCCCCAGCATTTT.